Ten or more counts support the clone carrying this T cell receptor beta chain. Individuals selected for sequencing had exhibited CD8+CD57+ cell expansion on flow cytometry. Germline V gene lookup returns CDR1 SGHDT and CDR2 YYEEEE. Trimming cost V 6 bases and J 2 bases, with 15 bases left between them. CDR3 size: 14 residues. This entry comes from a study of CD8+CD57+ T cells in acquired aplastic anemia. Across the study: The mean DNA yield obtained from sorted CD4+ and CD8+ cells came to approximately 3.2 ug.

Both TCR beta VDJ combination and CDR3 sequence profiling were carried out. Genomic DNA was the template for this profiling. MiXCR, applied by TCRdb to the reads, yields one record per CDR3 protein. The data contain roughly 220,000 distinct CDR3 sequences, roughly two thirds of them singletons. This TCR came from a human donor with aplastic anemia. The specimen was sorted CD4+, CD8+, or CD8+CD57+ T cells (not recorded which) from PBMCs. V usage is TRBV5-6 and J usage is TRBJ2-7; no reliable D call. CDR3 protein: CASNSRTAPYEQYF. The CDR3 DNA follows: TGTGCCAGCAACTCTAGGACGGCTCCCTACGAGCAGTACTTC. Using reference TRBV5-6 and TRBJ2-7 for the parts outside the CDR3, the full variable domain is DAGVTQSPTHLIKTRGQQVTLRCSPKSGHDTVSWYQQALGQGPQFIFQYYEEEERQRGNFPDRFSGHQFPNYSSELNVNALLLGDSALYLCASNSRTAPYEQYFGPGTRLTVT.